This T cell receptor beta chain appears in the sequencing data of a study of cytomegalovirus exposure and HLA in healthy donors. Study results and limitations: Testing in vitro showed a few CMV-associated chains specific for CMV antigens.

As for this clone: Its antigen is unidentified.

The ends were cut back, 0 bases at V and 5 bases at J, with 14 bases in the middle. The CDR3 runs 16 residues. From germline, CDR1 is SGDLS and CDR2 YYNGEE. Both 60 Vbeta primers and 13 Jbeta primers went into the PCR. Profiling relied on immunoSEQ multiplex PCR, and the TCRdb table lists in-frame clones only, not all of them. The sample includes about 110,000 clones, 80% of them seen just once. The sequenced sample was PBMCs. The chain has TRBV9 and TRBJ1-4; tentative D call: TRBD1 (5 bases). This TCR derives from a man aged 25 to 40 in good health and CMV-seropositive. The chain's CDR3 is CASSVGHGGFNEKLFF. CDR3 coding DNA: TGTGCCAGCAGCGTAGGGCACGGGGGTTTCAATGAAAAACTGTTTTTT.